This T cell receptor (beta chain) is from a study of shared clonotypes between healthy human individuals. Study-wide points: Clonotypes which were not shared had lower generation probabilities than clonotypes that all four donors shared.

The repertoire was sequenced with immunoSEQ multiplex PCR; TCRdb's copy has only in-frame clones and lacks some. The sample consists of around 2.5 million clones, roughly 93% of them appearing once. The CDR3 length is 14 residues. Trimming took 6 bases from V and 4 from J; bases not matched to a gene: 5. The germline CDR1 and CDR2 sequences are MNHEY and SVGAGI. About this clone: What it recognizes is unknown.

The chain links TRBV6-5 to TRBJ1-4, with TRBD1 matching over 7 bases. This TCR was recovered from a man between 18 and 35 years old in good health. Some clones in this sample may be carry-over from other donors' samples. The sample comprised naive CD4+ T cells from PBMCs. Subset here: CD45RA+ positively selected. The CDR3 DNA reads as TGTGCCAGCAGGACGGGACAGCGTAATGAAAAACTGTTTTTT. Protein product: CASRTGQRNEKLFF.